This TCR beta chain was documented in a study of cytomegalovirus exposure and HLA in healthy donors. The CDR3 covers 13 residues. CDR1 SGDLS and CDR2 YYNGEE come from the germline V gene. Trimming cost V 5 bases and J 4 bases; bases outside gene matches: 4. Primers: 60 Vbeta forward and 13 Jbeta reverse. Only in-frame clones appear in the TCRdb table, and some are missing; sequencing was by immunoSEQ multiplex PCR. The sample carries roughly 100,000 clones, just under 80% recorded once. The receptor was derived from a male donor in good health and CMV-seronegative. The specimen was PBMCs. The chain is built from TRBV9 and TRBJ2-7; 9 positions match TRBD1. The CDR3 region has the DNA TGTGCCAGCAGTCCGGGACAGGGTTACGAGCAGTACTTC. It codes for CASSPGQGYEQYF.